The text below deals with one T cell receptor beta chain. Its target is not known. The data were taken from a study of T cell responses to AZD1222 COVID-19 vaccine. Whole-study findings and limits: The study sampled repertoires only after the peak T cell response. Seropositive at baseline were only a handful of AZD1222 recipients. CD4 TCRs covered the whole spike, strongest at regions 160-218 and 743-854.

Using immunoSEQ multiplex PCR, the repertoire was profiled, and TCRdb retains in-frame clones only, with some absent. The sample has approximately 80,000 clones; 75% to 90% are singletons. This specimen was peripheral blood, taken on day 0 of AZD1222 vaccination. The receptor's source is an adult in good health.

The CDR3 sequence is CASSLQGARGTEAFF. In DNA, the CDR3 is TGTGCCAGCAGTCTACAGGGGGCGCGGGGCACTGAAGCTTTCTTT. The chain carries TRBV14 and TRBJ1-1, with TRBD1 matching 9 bases. Germline lookup yields CDR1 SGHDN and CDR2 FVKESK. The CDR3 is 15 residues long. J gave up 4 bases and V 6 bases, and 9 bases lay outside the gene matches.